The 8 T cell receptor beta chains below were found in one sample sequenced in a study of response to subunit inactivated influenza vaccine. TCRdb redid the calling of the RT-PCR reads with MiXCR, one entry per CDR3 protein. There are some 520,000 distinct CDR3 sequences in the sample; 15% to 20% occur only once, and less than 4% lies in the top ten. The material was CD4+ T cells sorted from PBMCs, obtained around 25 months after vaccination. All receptors come from a man aged 50 to 69 who received an inactivated influenza vaccine.

A remark on this clonotype: The junction does not match germline at one end; this may be a read error. The genes are TRBV7-7 and TRBJ2-5, with D possibly matching TRBD2 (6 bases). In germline, CDR1 is SSHAT, CDR2 FNYEAQ (reference sequence). This CDR3 region has 14 residues. CDR3 amino acids: CASSLFPGEETQYF. CDR3 nucleotide sequence: TGTGCTAGCAGCTTATTTCCGGGGGAAGAGACCCAGTACTTC.

This clonotype came up a few times. J is TRBJ1-1 and V is TRBV12-3 or TRBV12-4; TRBD1 matches 9 bases. This CDR3 has 15 amino acids. The ends lost 5 bases at V and 5 bases at J; junction bases unmatched: 9. CDR3 in DNA: TGTGCCAGCAGTAACCGACAGGGGGGCGTAACTGAAGCTTTCTTT. Protein: CASSNRQGGVTEAFF.

The chain couples TRBV2 to TRBJ2-5, with 7 bases lining up with TRBD2. The V and J ends lost 5 bases and 1 base, in that order; junction bases with no gene match: 4. CDR1 and CDR2 from the germline V gene are SNHLY and FYNNEI. CDR3 size: 14 residues. The CDR3 region has the DNA TGTGCCAGCAGTAACGGACTAGTCCAAGAGACCCAGTACTTC. Its protein is CASSNGLVQETQYF.

The chain combines TRBV6-1 with TRBJ1-2, with D unresolved. From germline, CDR1 is MNHNS and CDR2 SASEGT. The CDR3 is made up of 14 amino acids. V shed 3 bases and J shed 8 bases, with 16 bases lying between them. The DNA for the CDR3 is TGTGCCAGCAGTGATGGTAGCTACTGGAGGGGCTACACCTTC. It is translated as CASSDGSYWRGYTF.

On this clonotype itself: Sequence at one end of the junction differs from germline and may be a read error. This chain connects TRBV3-1 to TRBJ2-5, with D possibly matching TRBD1 (6 bases). Germline V gene lookup returns CDR1 LGHDT and CDR2 YNNKEL (reference sequence). The CDR3 spans 15 residues. The CDR3 bases are TGTGCCAGCAGCCAACTCGGACAGCGACAAGACACCCAGTACTTC. It encodes CASSQLGQRQDTQYF.

The chain employs TRBV5-1 and TRBJ2-6; D ambiguous. Germline assignment: CDR1 SGHRS and CDR2 YFSETQ. V lost 4 bases and J lost 0, with 5 bases in between. This CDR3 comprises 14 residues. The CDR3: CASSPHSGANVLTF. The CDR3 nucleotides read TGCGCCAGCAGCCCACACTCTGGGGCCAACGTCCTGACTTTC.

The table lists this clonotype with a few counts. The V gene is TRBV29-1, the J gene TRBJ2-7, with 10 bases matching TRBD2. The CDR3 runs to 13 residues. CDR1 is SQVTM, CDR2 ANQGSEA, per germline. J was trimmed by 5 bases and V by 7 bases; bases with no gene match: 8. CDR3 coding DNA: TGCAGCGGAGCGGGAGGGCCGTTTGACGAGCAGTACTTC. Residues: CSGAGGPFDEQYF.

CDR3 coding DNA: TGTGCCAGCAGCCCTAGACAGGGGCATCAGCCCCAGCATTTT. Translation gives CASSPRQGHQPQHF. This rearrangement joins TRBV6-1 to TRBJ1-5, with 8 bases that match TRBD1. Per germline, CDR1 MNHNS and CDR2 SASEGT. The CDR3 length is 14 residues. Trimming removed 6 bases from V and 5 bases from J; junction bases left unmatched: 6.